This T cell receptor (beta chain) came from a study of beta chain features in type 1 diabetes. Findings and caveats of the study: Shorter TCRB CDR3s, moderately but significantly so, marked every one of the four CD4+ subsets in Type 1 diabetes patients. The naive, central memory and Treg TCRB repertoires of patients appeared to be more similar to one another than those of healthy donors. Resolution of whether HLA type affects TCRB rearrangement was not achieved here.

This CDR3 comprises 12 residues. Germline V gene lookup returns CDR1 SGDLS and CDR2 YYNGEE. The V end was cut by 7 bases, the J end by 9 bases, with 14 bases between. This clone turned up a few times. Antigen unknown. TCRB transcripts that were expressed got sequenced, as all of the isolated RNA had been reverse transcribed. Data came from immunoSEQ multiplex PCR; TCRdb stores just in-frame clones and leaves some out. The table records 240,000 or so clones, roughly 22% of them present only once. Sorting produced populations that all topped 98% purity. What was sequenced was naive CD4+ T cells from blood. V and J are TRBV9 and TRBJ2-1; D perhaps matches TRBD1 (7 bases). This TCR was recovered from a woman aged 40-49 years with type 1 diabetes. The CDR3: CASSGGPGEQFF. The CDR3 DNA reads TGTGCCAGCTCAGGGGGGCCAGGTGAGCAGTTCTTC.